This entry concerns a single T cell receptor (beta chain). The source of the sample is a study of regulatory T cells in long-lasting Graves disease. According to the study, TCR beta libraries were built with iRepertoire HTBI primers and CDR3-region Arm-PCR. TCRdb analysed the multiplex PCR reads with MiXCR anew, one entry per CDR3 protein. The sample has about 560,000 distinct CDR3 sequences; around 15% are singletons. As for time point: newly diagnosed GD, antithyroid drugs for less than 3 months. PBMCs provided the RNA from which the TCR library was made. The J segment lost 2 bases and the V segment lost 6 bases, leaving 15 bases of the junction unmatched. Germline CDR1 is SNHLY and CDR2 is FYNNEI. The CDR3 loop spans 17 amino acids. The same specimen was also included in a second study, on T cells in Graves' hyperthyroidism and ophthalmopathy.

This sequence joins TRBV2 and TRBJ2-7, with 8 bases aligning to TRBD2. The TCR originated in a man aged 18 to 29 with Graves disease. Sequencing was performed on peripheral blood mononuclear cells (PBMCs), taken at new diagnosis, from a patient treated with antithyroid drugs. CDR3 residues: CASSAVASGRKAYEQYF. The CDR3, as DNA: TGTGCCAGCAGCGCAGTAGCTAGCGGGCGCAAAGCCTACGAGCAGTACTTC.